This T cell receptor (beta chain) was identified during a study of T cells after yellow fever vaccination. Findings and caveats of the study: Though weaker, the secondary response peaked faster, on day 5 versus 15. Most primary-vaccination clones recurred post-booster (approximately 96% CD4, around 88% CD8). Across the CD4 and CD8 compartments, a small share of clonotypes was present in both.

The table lists this clonotype with many counts. What it recognizes is unknown. Template switching by 5'RACE produced TCR cDNA, adding a universal primer site and UMIs. TCRdb re-analysed the 5' RACE reads in MiXCR, keeping a single row per CDR3 protein. The sample yields 95,000 to 150,000 distinct CDR3 sequences, roughly 10% seen once. CDR3 size: 15 residues. J is TRBJ2-5 and V is TRBV21-1; TRBD1, the table's D call, lacks a check against the DNA. TRBV21-1 is shown as a pseudogene. The sample consisted of CD8+ T cells sorted from PBMCs, taken on the day of the yellow fever booster vaccination. This receptor was identified in a man in his late teens or twenties who received the YFV17D yellow fever vaccine. CDR3 sequence (DNA): TGTGCCAGCAGCAAAGAAGACAGGGGTGGGAAGACCCAGTACTTC. Protein product: CASSKEDRGGKTQYF.